The 21 T cell receptor beta chains given below trace back to one sample, sequenced in a study of blood T cell repertoires in COVID-19. Only in-frame clones appear in the TCRdb table, and some are missing; sequencing was by immunoSEQ multiplex PCR. The sample lists about 280,000 clones; more than 75% were seen once. The material sequenced was peripheral blood. The source of these receptors is a woman aged 30 to 39 who had recovered from COVID-19.

The chain carries TRBV19 and TRBJ2-2; 9 nucleotides match TRBD1. Per germline, CDR1 LNHDA and CDR2 SQIVND (reference sequence). CDR3 length equals 17 residues. J was trimmed by 6 bases and V by 7 bases; bases with no gene match: 15. The CDR3 bases are TGTGCCAGTACCTCACTTAGGGGACAGGGAAGTTCCGGGGAGCTGTTTTTT. Its translation: CASTSLRGQGSSGELFF.

The CDR3 DNA reads as TGTGCCAGCTCACGGCGCGGGACTGAAGCTTTCTTT. It specifies CASSRRGTEAFF. V is TRBV18 and J is TRBJ1-1; the D is unclear. This CDR3 region has 12 residues. The V gene's germline CDR1 is KGHSH and CDR2 LQKENI. V was cut by 4 bases and J by 5 bases, with 8 bases left in between.

The rearrangement joins TRBV29-1 to TRBJ2-7; 7 bases align to TRBD1. The CDR3 length is 12 residues. Germline trimming cut 4 bases from V and 2 bases from J; bases unmatched to any gene: 2. The germline CDR1 and CDR2 sequences are SQVTM and ANQGSEA. Written as DNA, the CDR3 is TGCAGCGTTGGGGACAGCACCTACGAGCAGTACTTC. It encodes CSVGDSTYEQYF.

V gene TRBV5-6 combines with J gene TRBJ1-2; 9 positions agree with TRBD1. The V segment lost 4 bases and the J segment 4 bases; nucleotides outside the gene matches: 5. The CDR3 totals 14 residues. Germline CDR1 SGHDT, CDR2 YYEEEE. CDR3 DNA: TGTGCCAGCAGCGGCCGGGACAGGGCCTATGGCTACACCTTC. Translating it yields CASSGRDRAYGYTF. Variable domain in full (rest from reference TRBV5-6 and TRBJ1-2): DAGVTQSPTHLIKTRGQQVTLRCSPKSGHDTVSWYQQALGQGPQFIFQYYEEEERQRGNFPDRFSGHQFPNYSSELNVNALLLGDSALYLCASSGRDRAYGYTFGSGTRLTVV.

The rearrangement uses TRBV6-1 and TRBJ1-2, with D hard to call. This CDR3 spans 14 amino acids. V was trimmed by 0 bases and J by 4 bases, leaving 9 bases between them. CDR1 and CDR2 from the germline V gene are MNHNS and SASEGT. CDR3 loop: CASSEAEGGYGYTF. CDR3 DNA: TGTGCCAGCAGTGAAGCCGAAGGCGGCTATGGCTACACCTTC.

The rearrangement links TRBV6-5 to TRBJ1-1; possible D gene TRBD1, 5 bases. Trimming removed 6 bases from V and 0 bases from J, with 14 bases in between. Germline V gives CDR1 MNHEY, CDR2 SVGAGI. The CDR3 spans 15 residues. The CDR3 is CASSLRGNLNTEAFF. In DNA form, the CDR3 reads TGTGCCAGCAGCCTAAGGGGTAACCTGAACACTGAAGCTTTCTTT.

The rearrangement links TRBV5-6 to TRBJ2-1, with a possible D match to TRBD2 (6 bases). Trimming removed 4 bases at V and 1 base at J, with 21 bases between. Germline V CDR1 and CDR2: SGHDT, YYEEEE. The CDR3 consists of 18 residues. For the CDR3, the DNA is TGTGCCAGCAGCCCTGAGGGGAGAGGGCGGGGATCCTACAATGAGCAGTTCTTC. The encoded protein is CASSPEGRGRGSYNEQFF.

The J gene is TRBJ1-2, the V gene TRBV2, with TRBD1 as a possible D gene (5 bases). The CDR3 contains 13 residues. Germline V gives CDR1 SNHLY, CDR2 FYNNEI. V shed 0 bases and J shed 6 bases, with 8 bases lying between them. CDR3 coding DNA: TGTGCCAGCAGTGAAGCGATCAGGGATGGCTACACCTTC. This codes for CASSEAIRDGYTF.

The CDR3 sequence is CASSLPGGFRTDTQYF. CDR3 nucleotide sequence: TGTGCCAGCAGCCTCCCAGGGGGCTTTAGGACAGATACGCAGTATTTT. This chain connects TRBV14 to TRBJ2-3; 8 bases are a match to TRBD1. Per germline, CDR1 SGHDN and CDR2 FVKESK. The CDR3 loop spans 16 amino acids. Trimming took 4 bases from V and 3 from J; bases not matched to a gene: 9.

The rearrangement uses TRBV21-1 and TRBJ2-3; TRBD2, the D gene given by the table, was not confirmed from the DNA. TRBV21-1 represents a pseudogene. The CDR3 length is 16 residues. The CDR3 DNA sequence: TGTGCCAGCAGCAAAGGACTAGCGGGAGGGACAGATACGCAGTATTTT. Protein sequence: CASSKGLAGGTDTQYF.

As for this clone: The sample carries other DNA sequences with the same CDR3. The gene calls are TRBV29-1 and TRBJ2-7; D remains ambiguous. Per the germline V gene, CDR1 is SQVTM and CDR2 is ANQGSEA. The CDR3 sequence is 11 residues long. The ends were cut back, 2 bases at V and 3 bases at J, with 5 bases in the middle. DNA for the CDR3: TGCAGCGTTGAAATGAGCTACGAGCAGTACTTC. Protein sequence: CSVEMSYEQYF.

The chain combines TRBV12-3 or TRBV12-4 with TRBJ2-7; D is possibly TRBD2 (5 bases). V lost 4 bases and J lost 2, with 9 bases in between. The CDR3 covers 13 residues. The CDR3 loop reads CASSSAGTYEQYF. CDR3 sequence (DNA): TGTGCCAGCAGTTCGGCGGGCACCTACGAGCAGTACTTC.

This clone was detected once. The rearrangement uses TRBV2 and TRBJ2-1, with D possibly matching TRBD2 (6 bases). The CDR3 length is 13 residues. CDR1 is SNHLY, CDR2 FYNNEI, per germline. Trimming stripped 9 bases from V and 2 bases from J, with 11 bases between. CDR3 bases: TGTGCCAGTGGACTAAATACCTACAATGAGCAGTTCTTC. Translation gives CASGLNTYNEQFF. Full variable domain (missing parts from reference TRBV2 and TRBJ2-1): EPEVTQTPSHQVTQMGQEVILRCVPISNHLYFYWYRQILGQKVEFLVSFYNNEISEKSEIFDDQFSVERPDGSNFTLKIRSTKLEDSAMYFCASGLNTYNEQFFGPGTRLTVL.

The chain couples TRBV19 to TRBJ2-2, with TRBD1 matching over 8 bases. The CDR3 totals 15 residues. The germline V gene has CDR1 LNHDA and CDR2 SQIVND (reference sequence). V trimming: 6 bases; J trimming: 1 base; junction bases outside the gene matches: 4. CDR3 region: CASRTQGVNTGELFF. The CDR3 DNA follows: TGTGCCAGTAGAACACAGGGGGTGAACACCGGGGAGCTGTTTTTT.

The chain links TRBV15 to TRBJ2-7, with D perhaps TRBD1 (6 bases). The CDR3 loop spans 14 amino acids. Trimming removed 3 bases from V and 4 bases from J, with 13 bases in between. CDR1 is LNHNV and CDR2 is YYDKDF in the germline V gene (reference sequence). The CDR3 coding sequence is TGTGCCACCAGCAGTGGGACAAAGCCATACGAGCAGTACTTC. It yields the protein CATSSGTKPYEQYF. The full variable domain, in which reference TRBV15 and TRBJ2-7 provide the parts outside the CDR3, is DAMVIQNPRYQVTQFGKPVTLSCSQTLNHNVMYWYQQKSSQAPKLLFHYYDKDFNNEADTPDNFQSRRPNTSFCFLDIRSPGLGDTAMYLCATSSGTKPYEQYFGPGTRLTVT.

V usage is TRBV10-3 and J usage is TRBJ1-5, with 8 positions matching TRBD1. Unmatched junction bases numbered 7, after V lost 5 bases and J lost 7 bases. Germline lookup yields CDR1 ENHRY and CDR2 SYGVKD. The CDR3 extends over 14 amino acids. The CDR3 loop reads CAISWTGKEQPQHF. The DNA of the CDR3 is TGTGCCATCAGTTGGACAGGGAAGGAACAGCCCCAGCATTTT.

In its sample, this clone was seen a few times. The chain carries TRBV2 and TRBJ1-2, with TRBD1 as a possible D gene (6 bases). Trimming left V 8 bases short and J 4 bases short, with 14 bases between. Per the germline V gene, CDR1 is SNHLY and CDR2 is FYNNEI. CDR3 length: 13 residues. The DNA for the CDR3 is TGTGCCAGCGGGACAACATCGATCTATGGCTACACCTTC. Its protein product is CASGTTSIYGYTF.

This clone came up a few times. The chain joins TRBV19 to TRBJ1-5, with TRBD1 as a possible D gene (5 bases). Trimming took 3 bases from V and 4 from J, leaving 10 bases between them. Germline V gives CDR1 LNHDA, CDR2 SQIVND (reference sequence). The CDR3 totals 14 residues. This chain's CDR3 is CASSIQGPNQPQHF. The CDR3 coding sequence is TGTGCCAGTAGTATTCAGGGTCCGAATCAGCCCCAGCATTTT. The whole variable domain, remainder taken from reference TRBV19 and TRBJ1-5, is DGGITQSPKYLFRKEGQNVTLSCEQNLNHDAMYWYRQDPGQGLRLIYYSQIVNDFQKGDIAEGYSVSREKKESFPLTVTSAQKNPTAFYLCASSIQGPNQPQHFGDGTRLSIL.

The chain recombines TRBV30 with TRBJ2-1, with a possible D match to TRBD2 (6 bases). This CDR3 region has 12 residues. Trimming left V 3 bases short and J 8 bases short, with 11 bases between. Germline V CDR1 and CDR2: GTSNPN, SVGIG (reference sequence). CDR3 loop: CAWSGGRDEQFF. CDR3 coding DNA: TGTGCCTGGAGCGGGGGAAGGGATGAGCAGTTCTTC. Full variable domain (missing parts from reference TRBV30 and TRBJ2-1): SQTIHQWPATLVQPVGSPLSLECTVEGTSNPNLYWYRQAAGRGLQLLFYSVGIGQISSEVPQNLSASRPQDRQFILSSKKLLLSDSGFYLCAWSGGRDEQFFGPGTRLTVL.

This chain connects TRBV28 to TRBJ1-4; 7 bases align to TRBD1. This CDR3 spans 15 amino acids. The trim removed 4 bases at V and 4 bases at J, leaving 6 bases unmatched. Germline V CDR1 and CDR2: MDHEN, SYDVKM. CDR3 DNA: TGTGCCAGCAGTTCCAGGACAGGAATTAATGAAAAACTGTTTTTT. It translates to CASSSRTGINEKLFF. The complete variable domain, with remaining parts taken from reference TRBV28 and TRBJ1-4, reads DVKVTQSSRYLVKRTGEKVFLECVQDMDHENMFWYRQDPGLGLRLIYFSYDVKMKEKGDIPEGYSVSREKKERFSLILESASTNQTSMYLCASSSRTGINEKLFFGSGTQLSVL.

The chain combines TRBV5-1 with TRBJ1-1; 8 nucleotides agree with TRBD1. CDR1 and CDR2 from the germline V gene are SGHRS and YFSETQ. V lost 4 bases, J lost 6 bases, and 11 bases stayed unmatched. This CDR3 has 15 residues. The CDR3 coding sequence is TGCGCCAGCAGCCCCAGGACGGACAGGGCCGCTGAAGCTTTCTTT. It codes for CASSPRTDRAAEAFF.